This is a list of T cell receptor beta chains from one sample in a study of shared clonotypes between healthy human individuals. The data were produced by immunoSEQ multiplex PCR, yet TCRdb's version contains in-frame clones alone and is incomplete. The top ten hold about 0.35% of the sample, which has more than 1,200,000 clones, 97% to 99% seen once. The sequencing input was naive CD4+ T cells sorted from blood. These receptors all come from a man aged 30 to 39 in good health. Each CDR3 is given with its conserved first and last residue.

v_gene,len,CDR3aa
TRBV28,14,CASSLRTGRRELFF
TRBV29-1,11,CSVGRAGELFF
TRBV7-2,15,CASSLVGLAYNEQFF
TRBV10-3,13,CAISEVEGVGYTF
TRBV27,13,CASSSDREGGYTF
TRBV6-5,14,CASSRSLEVGGYTF
TRBV15,17,CATSRDSALGVGNTIYF
TRBV5-1,13,CASSSGDHYEQYF
TRBV27,16,CASSFRGQGVPYEQYF
TRBV28,14,CASSFVTGIDEQFF
TRBV4-1,17,CASSQVSAKLAKNIQYF
TRBV28,15,CASSTTGAGTGELFF
TRBV5-1,15,CASTPWTGNIYEQYF
TRBV7-9,14,CASSSMDGDEKLFF
TRBV2,18,CASSVFVRQDGFGNTIYF
TRBV19,13,CASSTPYTGELFF
TRBV11-2,15,CASSSTRGRIYEQYF
TRBV2,14,CASVQLPPNTEAFF
TRBV2,14,CASTSREGYNEQFF
TRBV28,11,CASTGFVEAFF
TRBV5-1,16,CASSLDHRVVRTEAFF
TRBV6-5,14,CASSYSTAGYGYTF
TRBV5-1,15,CASSLLGANYNEQFF
TRBV5-6,14,CASSLVEATDTQYF
TRBV10-3,13,CAISGTAGNEQYF
TRBV5-1,14,CASSFRTGDVTQYF
TRBV25-1,14,CASSEWTPGSTQYF
TRBV7-6,16,CASRPLQGSSYNEQFF
TRBV5-1,16,CASSLRLAGGTNEQFF
TRBV10-3,14,CAISPGTGVNIQYF
TRBV7-6,15,CASSLAGTGDRKLFF
TRBV5-1,15,CASSATGTGTDTQYF
TRBV5-4,15,CASSPGFPSIYEQYF
TRBV10-2,17,CASSGHEDRLSGNTIYF
TRBV5-1,15,CASSSLAGGGDTQYF
TRBV5-1,12,CASSLLGDGYTF
TRBV29-1,13,CSVEPRRFTEAFF
TRBV6-6,15,CASSYLGTGASEQYF
TRBV2,14,CASTSGGAYNEQFF
TRBV19,17,CASSIGDRGLMNTEAFF
TRBV29-1,13,CSVEGGGNEKLFF